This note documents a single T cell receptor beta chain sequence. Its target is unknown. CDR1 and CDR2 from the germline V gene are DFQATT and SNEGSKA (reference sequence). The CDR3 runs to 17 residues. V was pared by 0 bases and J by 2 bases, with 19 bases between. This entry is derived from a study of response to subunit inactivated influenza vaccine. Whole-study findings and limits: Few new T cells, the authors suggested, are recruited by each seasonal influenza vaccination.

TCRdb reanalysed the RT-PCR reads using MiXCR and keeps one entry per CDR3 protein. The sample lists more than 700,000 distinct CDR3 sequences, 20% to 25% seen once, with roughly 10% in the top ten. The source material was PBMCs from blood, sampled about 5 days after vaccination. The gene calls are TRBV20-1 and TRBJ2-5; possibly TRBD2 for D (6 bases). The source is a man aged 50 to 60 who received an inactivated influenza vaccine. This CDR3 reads CSARDMRRGGFQETQYF. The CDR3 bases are TGCAGTGCTAGAGATATGCGCCGGGGAGGTTTTCAAGAGACCCAGTACTTC.